The 6 T cell receptor beta chains below were found in one sample sequenced in a study of blood T cells in healthy people across ages. Sample-barcoded 5' priming and a J-beta primer mix drove a second PCR of about 7 to 11 cycles. One entry per CDR3 protein results from TCRdb running MiXCR on the 5' RACE reads. The repertoire includes around 1,500,000 distinct CDR3 sequences, around 42% of them detected once, and 7.9% sits in the top ten. The material sequenced was blood. The source of these receptors is a woman aged 18-29 years in good health.

This sequence joins TRBV20-1 and TRBJ2-1; no clear D gene. Germline loops: CDR1 DFQATT, CDR2 SNEGSKA (reference sequence). V lost 5 bases, J lost 1 base, and 12 bases lay in between. This CDR3 region has 14 residues. CDR3 protein: CSAPRLLSYNEQFF. The CDR3 nucleotides are TGCAGTGCTCCCCGGCTCTTGTCCTACAATGAGCAGTTCTTC.

This clonotype was counted between two and nine times. The chain joins TRBV15 to TRBJ1-1; TRBD1 might be the D (6 bases). The CDR3 is 19 residues long. With 3 bases removed from V and 8 bases from J, the gap between germline ends came to 31 bases. Germline loops: CDR1 LNHNV, CDR2 YYDKDF (reference sequence). DNA of the CDR3: TGTGCCACCAGCAGGGCCACTATTCCGGGACAAGCCGGGGTATTAGAAGCTTTCTTT. It yields the protein CATSRATIPGQAGVLEAFF.

This clonotype was recorded a few times. The rearrangement uses TRBV7-2 and TRBJ2-4; TRBD2 matches at 12 bases. The V and J ends lost 2 bases and 9 bases, in that order; junction bases with no gene match: 8. The CDR3 covers 16 residues. Germline CDR1 reads SGHTA; CDR2 reads FQGNSA. CDR3 in amino acids: CASSLMASGGVSIQYF. The CDR3 DNA reads TGTGCCAGCAGCTTAATGGCTAGCGGGGGGGTGAGCATTCAGTACTTC.

This sequence joins TRBV6-1 and TRBJ2-3; 13 bases line up with TRBD2. CDR1 is MNHNS, CDR2 SASEGT, per germline. CDR3 length equals 17 residues. V lost 6 bases to trimming and J lost 6 bases; unmatched junction nucleotides: 12. The CDR3 protein is CASRGTSGTIGLDTQYF. The CDR3 DNA follows: TGTGCCAGCAGGGGGACTAGCGGGACTATAGGCTTGGATACGCAGTATTTT.

J is TRBJ1-1 and V is TRBV9; D remains unclear. The length of the CDR3 is 18 residues. CDR1 and CDR2 from the germline V gene are SGDLS and YYNGEE. Trimming removed 0 bases from V and 0 bases from J, with 18 bases in between. In DNA form, the CDR3 reads TGTGCCAGCAGCGTAGATTCGGGCCAAGGGTTCATGAACACTGAAGCTTTCTTT. This translates into CASSVDSGQGFMNTEAFF.

J is TRBJ1-6 and V is TRBV9, with TRBD1 identical over 10 bases. Trimming took 4 bases from V and 0 from J; bases not matched to a gene: 10. The CDR3 is 19 residues long. CDR1 is SGDLS and CDR2 is YYNGEE in the germline V gene. CDR3 DNA: TGTGCCAGCAGCCAGACGGGACAGGGGCCGAGCTCCTATAATTCACCCCTCCACTTT. Its protein is CASSQTGQGPSSYNSPLHF.